This T cell receptor beta chain was recorded in a study of blood T cell repertoires in COVID-19. Per the germline V gene, CDR1 is SGHVS and CDR2 is FNYEAQ. The germline V and J ends were trimmed by 5 bases and 0 bases, with 10 bases remaining between them. The CDR3 covers 14 residues. The table came from immunoSEQ multiplex PCR; TCRdb's copy has only in-frame clones and leaves some out. The table lists over 200,000 clones, approximately 87% of them singletons. The origin of this receptor is a woman in her forties or fifties in a cohort exposed to, infected with or recovered from COVID-19 (not recorded which). The J gene is TRBJ1-2, the V gene TRBV7-6, with D maybe TRBD1 (6 bases). Sequencing was carried out using PBMCs or T cells enriched from blood (not recorded which). CDR3 sequence (DNA): TGTGCCAGCAGCCCCCGGACAGCTAACTATGGCTACACCTTC. Translating gives CASSPRTANYGYTF.